Below are 18 T cell receptor beta chains sequenced from a single sample in a study of cytomegalovirus exposure and HLA in healthy donors. Some clones are missing from TCRdb's copy, which holds only in-frame ones; the method was immunoSEQ multiplex PCR. The data show about 350,000 clones, with around 90% seen just once and over 1% held by the top ten. Sequencing was performed on PBMCs. These TCRs come from a young woman in good health and CMV-seropositive.

This chain uses TRBV4-1 with TRBJ2-3; 9 bases line up with TRBD1. The CDR3 loop spans 15 amino acids. J was trimmed by 2 bases and V by 5 bases; bases with no gene match: 5. Germline V lookup: CDR1 MGHRA, CDR2 YSYEKL. This CDR3 is CASSIGQGPTDTQYF. In DNA form, the CDR3 reads TGCGCCAGCAGCATAGGACAGGGGCCCACAGATACGCAGTATTTT.

This clone has a single count. This chain uses TRBV13 with TRBJ1-1, with no clear D. CDR3 length: 14 amino acids. V was shortened by 2 bases and J by 4 bases, with 11 bases between the two germline ends. The germline gives CDR1 PRHDT, CDR2 FYEKMQ (reference sequence). Here the CDR3 reads CASSLPGLGTEAFF. The CDR3 DNA is TGTGCCAGCAGCTTACCAGGACTTGGCACTGAAGCTTTCTTT.

The genes are TRBV7-6 and TRBJ2-1; 13 nucleotides agree with TRBD2. Germline V gene lookup returns CDR1 SGHVS and CDR2 FNYEAQ. This CDR3 is 14 amino acids long. V dropped 5 bases and J dropped 10; count of bases not matched to a gene: 5. In DNA, the CDR3 is TGTGCCAGCAGCACGGGACTAGCGGGATGGGAGCAGTTCTTC. Its translation: CASSTGLAGWEQFF. Complete variable domain (other parts from reference TRBV7-6 and TRBJ2-1): GAGVSQSPRYKVTKRGQDVALRCDPISGHVSLYWYRQALGQGPEFLTYFNYEAQQDKSGLPNDRFSAERPEGSISTLTIQRTEQRDSAMYRCASSTGLAGWEQFFGPGTRLTVL.

For the CDR3, the DNA is TGTGCCAGCAGCTTGTGGGGCCAGGGGGGTGGCTACACCTTC. Encoded protein: CASSLWGQGGGYTF. This rearrangement joins TRBV5-4 to TRBJ1-2, with TRBD1 matching 7 bases. The length of the CDR3 is 14 residues. Germline V gene lookup returns CDR1 SGHNT and CDR2 YYREEE (reference sequence). Germline trimming cut 1 base from V and 7 bases from J; bases unmatched to any gene: 7.

The chain links TRBV7-3 to TRBJ2-1, with a tentative D call TRBD2 (5 bases). The length of the CDR3 is 16 residues. V lost 0 bases to trimming and J lost 5 bases, with 14 bases between them. Germline-derived CDR1 and CDR2 are SGHTA and FQGTGA. The CDR3 spells CASSLTHRLKDNEQFF. CDR3 nucleotides: TGTGCCAGCAGCTTAACGCACAGACTAAAAGACAATGAGCAGTTCTTC.

J is TRBJ1-4 and V is TRBV5-6; 7 nucleotides match TRBD1. The CDR3 spans 15 residues. Looked up from germline, CDR1 is SGHDT and CDR2 is YYEEEE. J gave up 8 bases and V 5 bases, and 12 bases lay outside the gene matches. CDR3 in DNA: TGTGCCAGCAGGGATTCCGGGACAGCTGGAGAAAAACTGTTTTTT. Protein: CASRDSGTAGEKLFF.

This chain uses TRBV7-2 with TRBJ1-1, with D perhaps TRBD1 (6 bases). CDR3 length: 16 residues. Germline V lookup: CDR1 SGHTA, CDR2 FQGNSA. The V end lost 5 bases, the J end lost 4 bases, and 20 bases lay between the germline ends. CDR3 DNA sequence: TGTGCCAGCAGCCTGGGGGGCGGGCCCCCCACCACTGAAGCTTTCTTT. It yields the protein CASSLGGGPPTTEAFF. The full variable domain, its missing parts supplied by reference TRBV7-2 and TRBJ1-1, is GAGVSQSPSNKVTEKGKDVELRCDPISGHTALYWYRQSLGQGLEFLIYFQGNSAPDKSGLPSDRFSAERTGGSVSTLTIQRTQQEDSAVYLCASSLGGGPPTTEAFFGQGTRLTVV.

The chain employs TRBV5-1 and TRBJ2-5; D gene ambiguous. V was shortened by 2 bases and J by 3 bases, with 17 bases between the two germline ends. Per the germline V gene, CDR1 is SGHRS and CDR2 is YFSETQ. The CDR3 has 16 residues. CDR3 loop: CASSFERPYTEETQYF. DNA for the CDR3: TGCGCCAGCAGCTTTGAACGACCGTACACGGAAGAGACCCAGTACTTC.

J is TRBJ2-7 and V is TRBV5-1; TRBD1 matches 8 bases. Germline V CDR1 and CDR2: SGHRS, YFSETQ. CDR3 length equals 14 residues. J lost 5 bases, V lost 0 bases, and 4 bases had no gene match. The CDR3 nucleotides read TGCGCCAGCAGCTTGGCGGACAGGGTCAACGAGCAGTACTTC. Its protein product is CASSLADRVNEQYF.

This chain links TRBV2 with TRBJ2-5, with TRBD1 identical over 9 bases. The V gene end was trimmed by 8 bases and the J gene end by 5 bases; junction bases not matched to a gene: 6. Germline V lookup: CDR1 SNHLY, CDR2 FYNNEI. The CDR3 runs to 13 residues. CDR3 region: CASRDRDRETQYF. The DNA for the CDR3 is TGTGCCAGCCGGGACAGGGATAGGGAGACCCAGTACTTC.

Details on this clone: The same CDR3 can be traced to other DNA sequences in this sample. The chain couples TRBV2 to TRBJ2-7; no reliable D call. CDR3 length equals 10 residues. Germline V lookup: CDR1 SNHLY, CDR2 FYNNEI. Between the trimmed V and J ends, which lost 8 bases and 4 bases, there was a span of 6 bases. CDR3 region: CASSDYEQYF. CDR3 DNA: TGTGCCAGCTCGGATTACGAGCAGTACTTC.

The chain has TRBV13 and TRBJ1-6; D unresolved. The CDR3 is 15 amino acids. Germline V lookup: CDR1 PRHDT, CDR2 FYEKMQ (reference sequence). Trimming shortened V by 8 bases and J by 6 bases, and 17 bases separated the two germline ends. In DNA, the CDR3 is TGTGCCAGCCGGCTTGGCGAGGCTATTAATTCACCCCTCCACTTT. Its protein product is CASRLGEAINSPLHF.

The CDR3 DNA is TGTGCCAGCAGTTTAAGGTTTGACAGCCCGAACACTGAAGCTTTCTTT. This codes for CASSLRFDSPNTEAFF. The chain has TRBV28 and TRBJ1-1; tentative D call: TRBD1 (5 bases). The CDR3 loop spans 16 amino acids. CDR1 MDHEN and CDR2 SYDVKM come from the germline V gene. V dropped 2 bases and J dropped 1 base, with 14 bases sitting between them.

This clone was seen a handful of times. The rearrangement uses TRBV10-3 and TRBJ1-1, with D uncertain. Germline-derived CDR1 and CDR2 are ENHRY and SYGVKD. This CDR3 comprises 12 residues. The V and J ends lost 4 bases and 3 bases respectively, with 6 bases between them. The CDR3 reads CAISGEDTEAFF. In nucleotides, the CDR3 is TGTGCCATCAGTGGAGAGGACACTGAAGCTTTCTTT.

This chain joins TRBV5-1 and TRBJ1-1, with 11 bases matching TRBD1. After removal of 3 bases from V and 4 bases from J, the junction contained 5 bases not matched to a gene. CDR3 size: 15 residues. Germline CDR1 and CDR2: SGHRS and YFSETQ. CDR3 DNA sequence: TGCGCCAGCAGCTGGACAGGGGGCGTAGGCACTGAAGCTTTCTTT. This translates into CASSWTGGVGTEAFF.

The chain joins TRBV2 to TRBJ2-1, with 10 bases that match TRBD2. The germline CDR1 and CDR2 sequences are SNHLY and FYNNEI. This CDR3 spans 18 amino acids. Losses at the gene ends were 6 bases for V and 3 bases for J; bases not matched to a gene: 14. Written as DNA, the CDR3 is TGTGCCAGCAGACTTATTTCCCCTCTAGCGGGAGTCTACAATGAGCAGTTCTTC. Amino acid sequence: CASRLISPLAGVYNEQFF.

The chain carries TRBV2 and TRBJ2-1; possible D gene TRBD2, 5 bases. This CDR3 contains 10 residues. CDR1 and CDR2 from the germline V gene are SNHLY and FYNNEI. The V end was cut by 7 bases, the J end by 7 bases, with 5 bases between. The CDR3 loop is CASTGNEQFF. The CDR3 DNA reads as TGTGCCAGCACGGGAAATGAGCAGTTCTTC. The full variable domain, with the rest looked up from reference TRBV2 and TRBJ2-1, is EPEVTQTPSHQVTQMGQEVILRCVPISNHLYFYWYRQILGQKVEFLVSFYNNEISEKSEIFDDQFSVERPDGSNFTLKIRSTKLEDSAMYFCASTGNEQFFGPGTRLTVL.

This chain joins TRBV28 and TRBJ2-4, with 8 bases matching TRBD1. From germline, CDR1 is MDHEN and CDR2 SYDVKM. V trimming: 2 bases; J trimming: 0 bases; junction bases outside the gene matches: 6. The CDR3 spans 17 residues. This chain's CDR3 is CASSLGQGEQAKNIQYF. The CDR3, as DNA: TGTGCCAGCAGTTTAGGACAGGGCGAGCAAGCCAAAAACATTCAGTACTTC. The full variable domain, its missing parts supplied by reference TRBV28 and TRBJ2-4, is DVKVTQSSRYLVKRTGEKVFLECVQDMDHENMFWYRQDPGLGLRLIYFSYDVKMKEKGDIPEGYSVSREKKERFSLILESASTNQTSMYLCASSLGQGEQAKNIQYFGAGTRLSVL.